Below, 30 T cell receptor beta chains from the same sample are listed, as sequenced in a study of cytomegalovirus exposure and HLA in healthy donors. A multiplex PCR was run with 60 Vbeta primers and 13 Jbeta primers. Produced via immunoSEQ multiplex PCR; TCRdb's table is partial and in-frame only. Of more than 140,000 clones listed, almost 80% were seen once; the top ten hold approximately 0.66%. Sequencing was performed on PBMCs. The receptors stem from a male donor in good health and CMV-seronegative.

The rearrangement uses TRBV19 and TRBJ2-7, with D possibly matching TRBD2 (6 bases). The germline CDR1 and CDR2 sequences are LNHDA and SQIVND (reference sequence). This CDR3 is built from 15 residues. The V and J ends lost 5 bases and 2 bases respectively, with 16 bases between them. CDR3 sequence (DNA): TGTGCCAGTAGTGTGACTTGGGACTCGACCTACGAGCAGTACTTC. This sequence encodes CASSVTWDSTYEQYF.

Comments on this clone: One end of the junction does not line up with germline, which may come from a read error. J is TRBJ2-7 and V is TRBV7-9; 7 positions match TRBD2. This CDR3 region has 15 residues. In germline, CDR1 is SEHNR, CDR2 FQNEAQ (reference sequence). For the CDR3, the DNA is TGTTCCAGCAGCTTAGAACGGGGGGAGTCCTACGAGCAGTACTTC. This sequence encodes CSSSLERGESYEQYF.

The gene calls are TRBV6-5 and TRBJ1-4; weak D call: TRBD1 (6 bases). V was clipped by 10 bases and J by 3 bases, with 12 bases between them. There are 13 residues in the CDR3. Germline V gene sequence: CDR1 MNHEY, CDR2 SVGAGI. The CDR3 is CATKQGSNEKLFF. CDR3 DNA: TGTGCCACCAAACAGGGCTCTAATGAAAAACTGTTTTTT.

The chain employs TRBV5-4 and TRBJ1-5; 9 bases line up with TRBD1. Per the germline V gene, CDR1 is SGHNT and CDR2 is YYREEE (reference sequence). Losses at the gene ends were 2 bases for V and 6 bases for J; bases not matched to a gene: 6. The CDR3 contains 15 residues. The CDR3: CASSFTGGTGQPQHF. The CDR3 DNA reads TGTGCCAGCAGCTTTACAGGGGGCACAGGTCAGCCCCAGCATTTT.

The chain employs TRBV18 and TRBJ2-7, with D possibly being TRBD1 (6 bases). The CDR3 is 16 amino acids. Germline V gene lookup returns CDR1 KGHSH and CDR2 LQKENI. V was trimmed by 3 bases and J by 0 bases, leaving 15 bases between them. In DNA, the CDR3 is TGTGCCAGCTCACCTGGGTACAGGGCGAACTCCTACGAGCAGTACTTC. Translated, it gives CASSPGYRANSYEQYF. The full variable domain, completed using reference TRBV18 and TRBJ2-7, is NAGVMQNPRHLVRRRGQEARLRCSPMKGHSHVYWYRQLPEEGLKFMVYLQKENIIDESGMPKERFSAEFPKEGPSILRIQQVVRGDSAAYFCASSPGYRANSYEQYFGPGTRLTVT.

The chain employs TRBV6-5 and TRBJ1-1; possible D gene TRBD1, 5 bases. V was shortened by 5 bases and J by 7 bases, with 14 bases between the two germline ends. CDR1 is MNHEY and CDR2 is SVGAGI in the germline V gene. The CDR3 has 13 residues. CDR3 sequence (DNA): TGTGCCAGCAGTCCGTTCGGACACCGTGAAGCTTTCTTT. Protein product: CASSPFGHREAFF.

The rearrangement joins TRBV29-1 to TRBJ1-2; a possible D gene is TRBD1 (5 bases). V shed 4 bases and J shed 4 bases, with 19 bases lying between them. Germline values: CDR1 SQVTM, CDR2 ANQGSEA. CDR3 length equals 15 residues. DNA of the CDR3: TGCAGCGTTGCCAGGGATTCCTCTCTCCTCTATGGCTACACCTTC. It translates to CSVARDSSLLYGYTF.

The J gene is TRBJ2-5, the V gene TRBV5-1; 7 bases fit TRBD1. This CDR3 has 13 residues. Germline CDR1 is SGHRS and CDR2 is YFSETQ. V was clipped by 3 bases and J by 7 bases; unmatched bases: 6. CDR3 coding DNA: TGCGCCAGCAGCTCGGGACAGCTGGGGACCCAGTACTTC. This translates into CASSSGQLGTQYF. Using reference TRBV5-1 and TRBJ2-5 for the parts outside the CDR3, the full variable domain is KAGVTQTPRYLIKTRGQQVTLSCSPISGHRSVSWYQQTPGQGLQFLFEYFSETQRNKGNFPGRFSGRQFSNSRSEMNVSTLELGDSALYLCASSSGQLGTQYFGPGTRLLVL.

CDR3 nucleotide sequence: TGTGCCAGCAGCCAAGGTCGGGCGGGCCTCTCCTACGAGCAGTACTTC. Its protein is CASSQGRAGLSYEQYF. The rearrangement joins TRBV13 to TRBJ2-7, with a tentative D call TRBD2 (5 bases). V was cut by 5 bases and J by 0 bases, with 17 bases left in between. The germline V gene has CDR1 PRHDT and CDR2 FYEKMQ (reference sequence). The CDR3 has 16 amino acids. The variable domain in full, completed from reference TRBV13 and TRBJ2-7, reads AAGVIQSPRHLIKEKRETATLKCYPIPRHDTVYWYQQGPGQDPQFLISFYEKMQSDKGSIPDRFSAQQFSDYHSELNMSSLELGDSALYFCASSQGRAGLSYEQYFGPGTRLTVT.

The CDR3 spells CASSVQGAEDEQFF. CDR3 coding DNA: TGTGCCAGCAGTGTACAGGGGGCTGAGGATGAGCAGTTCTTC. The chain couples TRBV6-4 to TRBJ2-1, with 9 positions matching TRBD1. CDR1 MRHNA and CDR2 SNTAGT come from the germline V gene. The trim removed 4 bases at V and 8 bases at J, leaving 6 bases unmatched. This CDR3 is 14 amino acids long.

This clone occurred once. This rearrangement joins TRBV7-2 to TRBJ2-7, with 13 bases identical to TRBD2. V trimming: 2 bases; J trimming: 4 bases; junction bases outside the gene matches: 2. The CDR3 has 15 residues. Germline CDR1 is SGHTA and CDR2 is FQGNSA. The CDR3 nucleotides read TGTGCCAGCAGCTTAAGGACTAGCGGGAGTTACGAGCAGTACTTC. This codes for CASSLRTSGSYEQYF.

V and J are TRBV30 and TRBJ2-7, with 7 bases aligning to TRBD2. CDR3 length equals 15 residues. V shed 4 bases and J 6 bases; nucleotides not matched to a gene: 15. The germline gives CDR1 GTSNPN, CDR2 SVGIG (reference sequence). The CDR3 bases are TGTGCCTGGAACCAACTAGCGTCCCGGGGTTCCGAGCAGTACTTC. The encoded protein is CAWNQLASRGSEQYF.

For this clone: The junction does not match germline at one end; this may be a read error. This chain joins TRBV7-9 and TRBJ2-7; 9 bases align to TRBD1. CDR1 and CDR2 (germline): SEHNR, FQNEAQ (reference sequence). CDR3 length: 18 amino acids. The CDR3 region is CSSSTGTGMGGNPYEQYF. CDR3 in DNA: TGTTCCAGCAGCACCGGGACAGGGATGGGGGGAAATCCCTACGAGCAGTACTTC.

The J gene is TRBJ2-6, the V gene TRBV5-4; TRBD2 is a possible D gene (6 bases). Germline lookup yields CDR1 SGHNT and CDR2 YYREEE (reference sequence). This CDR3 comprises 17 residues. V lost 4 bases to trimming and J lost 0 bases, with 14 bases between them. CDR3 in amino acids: CASSPVGGLSGANVLTF. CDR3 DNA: TGTGCCAGCAGCCCTGTGGGGGGACTCTCTGGGGCCAACGTCCTGACTTTC. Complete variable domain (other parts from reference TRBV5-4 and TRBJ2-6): ETGVTQSPTHLIKTRGQQVTLRCSSQSGHNTVSWYQQALGQGPQFIFQYYREEENGRGNFPPRFSGLQFPNYSSELNVNALELDDSALYLCASSPVGGLSGANVLTFGAGSRLTVL.

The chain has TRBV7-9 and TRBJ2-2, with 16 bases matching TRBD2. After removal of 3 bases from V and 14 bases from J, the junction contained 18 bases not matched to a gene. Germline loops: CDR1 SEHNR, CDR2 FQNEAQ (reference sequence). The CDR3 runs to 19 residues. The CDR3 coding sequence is TGTGCCAGCAGCTTCTCCGCCGGGACTAGCGGGGGGGCCGGTTATGAACTGTTTTTT. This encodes CASSFSAGTSGGAGYELFF.

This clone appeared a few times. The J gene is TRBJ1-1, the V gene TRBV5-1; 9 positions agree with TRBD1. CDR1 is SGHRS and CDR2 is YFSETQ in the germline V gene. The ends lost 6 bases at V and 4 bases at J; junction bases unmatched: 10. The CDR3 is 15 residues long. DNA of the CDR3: TGCGCCAGCACCGCCCGACAGGGGGTTCGCACTGAAGCTTTCTTT. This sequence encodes CASTARQGVRTEAFF.

The CDR3 spells CASSTTGGETQYF. The CDR3, as DNA: TGTGCCAGCAGTACGACAGGGGGAGAGACCCAGTACTTC. The J gene is TRBJ2-5, the V gene TRBV2; 9 positions match TRBD1. J lost 4 bases, V lost 5 bases, and 2 bases had no gene match. This CDR3 comprises 13 residues. Germline lookup yields CDR1 SNHLY and CDR2 FYNNEI. The variable domain in full, completed from reference TRBV2 and TRBJ2-5, reads EPEVTQTPSHQVTQMGQEVILRCVPISNHLYFYWYRQILGQKVEFLVSFYNNEISEKSEIFDDQFSVERPDGSNFTLKIRSTKLEDSAMYFCASSTTGGETQYFGPGTRLLVL.

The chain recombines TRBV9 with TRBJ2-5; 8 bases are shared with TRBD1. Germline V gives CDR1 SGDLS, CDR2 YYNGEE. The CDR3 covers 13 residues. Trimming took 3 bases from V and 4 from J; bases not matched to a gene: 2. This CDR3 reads CASSAGQGETQYF. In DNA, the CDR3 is TGTGCCAGCAGCGCCGGACAGGGAGAGACCCAGTACTTC.

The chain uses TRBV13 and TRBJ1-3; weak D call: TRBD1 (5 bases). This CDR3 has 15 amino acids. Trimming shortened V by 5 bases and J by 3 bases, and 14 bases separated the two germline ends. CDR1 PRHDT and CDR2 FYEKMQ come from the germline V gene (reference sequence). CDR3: CASSLGAWGGNTIYF. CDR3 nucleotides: TGTGCCAGCAGCCTTGGGGCATGGGGTGGAAACACCATATATTTT.

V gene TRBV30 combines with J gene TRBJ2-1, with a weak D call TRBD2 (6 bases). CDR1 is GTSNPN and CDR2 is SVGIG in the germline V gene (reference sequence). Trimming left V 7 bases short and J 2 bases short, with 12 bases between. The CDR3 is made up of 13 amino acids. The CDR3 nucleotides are TGTGCCTCCGGGGGTTATACCTACAATGAGCAGTTCTTC. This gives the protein CASGGYTYNEQFF. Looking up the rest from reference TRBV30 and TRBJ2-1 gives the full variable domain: SQTIHQWPATLVQPVGSPLSLECTVEGTSNPNLYWYRQAAGRGLQLLFYSVGIGQISSEVPQNLSASRPQDRQFILSSKKLLLSDSGFYLCASGGYTYNEQFFGPGTRLTVL.

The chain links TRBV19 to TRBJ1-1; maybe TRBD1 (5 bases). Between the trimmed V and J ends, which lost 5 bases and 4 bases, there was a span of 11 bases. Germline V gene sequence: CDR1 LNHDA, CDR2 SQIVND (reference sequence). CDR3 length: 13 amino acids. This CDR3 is CASSWGSPTEAFF. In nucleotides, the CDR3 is TGTGCCAGTAGTTGGGGCAGTCCCACTGAAGCTTTCTTT.

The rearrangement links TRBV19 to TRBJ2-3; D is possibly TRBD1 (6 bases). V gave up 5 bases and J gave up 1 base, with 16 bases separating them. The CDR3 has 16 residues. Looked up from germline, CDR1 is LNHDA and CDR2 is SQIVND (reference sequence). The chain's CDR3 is CASSPRQVTGTDTQYF. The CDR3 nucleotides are TGTGCCAGTAGTCCTCGACAGGTAACCGGCACAGATACGCAGTATTTT.

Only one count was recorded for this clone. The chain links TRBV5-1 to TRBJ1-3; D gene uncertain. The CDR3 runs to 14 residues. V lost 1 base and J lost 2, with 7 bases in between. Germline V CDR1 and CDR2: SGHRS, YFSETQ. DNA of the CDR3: TGCGCCAGCAGCTTGTCTGGAGCTGGAAACACCATATATTTT. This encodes CASSLSGAGNTIYF.

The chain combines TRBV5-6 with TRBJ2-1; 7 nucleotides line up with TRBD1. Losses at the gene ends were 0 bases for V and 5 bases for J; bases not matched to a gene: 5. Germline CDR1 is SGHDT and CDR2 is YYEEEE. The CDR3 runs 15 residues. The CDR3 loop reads CASSLETGQNNEQFF. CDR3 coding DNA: TGTGCCAGCAGCTTGGAAACGGGACAGAACAATGAGCAGTTCTTC. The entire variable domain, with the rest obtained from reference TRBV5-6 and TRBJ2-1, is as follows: DAGVTQSPTHLIKTRGQQVTLRCSPKSGHDTVSWYQQALGQGPQFIFQYYEEEERQRGNFPDRFSGHQFPNYSSELNVNALLLGDSALYLCASSLETGQNNEQFFGPGTRLTVL.

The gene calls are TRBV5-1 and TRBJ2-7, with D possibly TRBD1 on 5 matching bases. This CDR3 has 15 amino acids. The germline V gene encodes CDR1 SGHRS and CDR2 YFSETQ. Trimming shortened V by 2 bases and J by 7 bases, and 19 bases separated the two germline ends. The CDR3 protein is CASSFRAGPFTEQYF. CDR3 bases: TGCGCCAGCAGCTTTAGGGCAGGGCCCTTTACGGAGCAGTACTTC. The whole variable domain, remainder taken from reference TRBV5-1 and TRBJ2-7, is KAGVTQTPRYLIKTRGQQVTLSCSPISGHRSVSWYQQTPGQGLQFLFEYFSETQRNKGNFPGRFSGRQFSNSRSEMNVSTLELGDSALYLCASSFRAGPFTEQYFGPGTRLTVT.

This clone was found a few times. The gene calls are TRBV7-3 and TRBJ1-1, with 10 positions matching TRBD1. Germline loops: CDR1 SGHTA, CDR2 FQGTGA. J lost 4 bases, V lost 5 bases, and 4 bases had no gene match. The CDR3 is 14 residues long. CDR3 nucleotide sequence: TGTGCCAGCAGCCGACAGGGGGCAGGCACTGAAGCTTTCTTT. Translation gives CASSRQGAGTEAFF.

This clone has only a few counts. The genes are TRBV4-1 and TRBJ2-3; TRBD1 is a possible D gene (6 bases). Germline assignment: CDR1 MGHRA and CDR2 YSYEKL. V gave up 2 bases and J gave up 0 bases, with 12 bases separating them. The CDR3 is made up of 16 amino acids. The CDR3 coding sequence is TGCGCCAGCAGCCAAACCCCCGGGACAAGCACAGATACGCAGTATTTT. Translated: CASSQTPGTSTDTQYF.

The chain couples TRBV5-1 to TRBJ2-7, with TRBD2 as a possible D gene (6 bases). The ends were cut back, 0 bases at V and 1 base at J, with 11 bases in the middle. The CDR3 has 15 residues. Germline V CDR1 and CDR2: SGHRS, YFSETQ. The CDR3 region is CASSLAPEGSYEQYF. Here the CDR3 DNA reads TGCGCCAGCAGCTTGGCCCCGGAGGGGTCCTACGAGCAGTACTTC.

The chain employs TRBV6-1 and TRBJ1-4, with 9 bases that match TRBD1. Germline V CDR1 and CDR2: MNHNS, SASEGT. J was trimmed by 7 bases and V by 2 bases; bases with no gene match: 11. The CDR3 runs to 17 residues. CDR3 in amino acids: CASSEQPDRGLSEKLFF. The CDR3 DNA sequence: TGTGCCAGCAGTGAACAACCGGACAGGGGTCTTAGTGAAAAACTGTTTTTT.

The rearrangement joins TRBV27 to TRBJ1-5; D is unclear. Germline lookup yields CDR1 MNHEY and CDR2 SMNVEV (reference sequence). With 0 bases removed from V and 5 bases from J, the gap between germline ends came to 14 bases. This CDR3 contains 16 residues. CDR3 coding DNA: TGTGCCAGCAGTTTATCGACTGGTAATCGACATCAGCCCCAGCATTTT. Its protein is CASSLSTGNRHQPQHF.